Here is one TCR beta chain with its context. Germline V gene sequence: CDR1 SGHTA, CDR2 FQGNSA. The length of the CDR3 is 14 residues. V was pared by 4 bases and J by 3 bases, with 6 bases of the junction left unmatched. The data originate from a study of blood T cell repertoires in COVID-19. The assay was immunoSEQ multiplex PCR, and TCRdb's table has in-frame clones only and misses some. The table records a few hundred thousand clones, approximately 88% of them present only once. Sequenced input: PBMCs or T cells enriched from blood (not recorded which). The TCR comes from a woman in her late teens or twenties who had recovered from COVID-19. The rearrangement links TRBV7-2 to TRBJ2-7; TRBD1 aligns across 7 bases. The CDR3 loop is CASSSRDRSYEQYF. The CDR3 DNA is TGTGCCAGCAGCTCCCGGGACAGAAGCTACGAGCAGTACTTC.